The 7 T cell receptor beta chains below all came from one sample that was sequenced in a study of vaccination effects on CD4 cells after COVID-19. Antigens for these TCRs are unknown. Viral peptide pools were used in the ViraFEST assay to expand antigen-specific CD4+ T cells, and sequencing came afterward. CD4+ T cells were isolated after about nine days of culture. The assay was immunoSEQ multiplex PCR, and TCRdb's table has in-frame clones only and misses some. The table records around 54,000 clones, roughly 80% of them present only once. The input for sequencing was CD4+ T cells from PBMCs cultured with HCoV-229E spike peptides, taken before COVID-19 vaccination. Source of these receptors: a human donor who received a COVID-19 vaccine.

This sequence joins TRBV4-1 and TRBJ2-1, with 14 nucleotides matching TRBD2. The CDR3 runs to 18 residues. Trimming removed 5 bases from V and 5 bases from J; junction bases left unmatched: 11. CDR1 MGHRA and CDR2 YSYEKL come from the germline V gene. The CDR3 coding sequence is TGCGCCAGCAGCGAGTGGACTAGCGGGGGGCAGGGAAACAATGAGCAGTTCTTC. Protein product: CASSEWTSGGQGNNEQFF.

This chain joins TRBV18 and TRBJ2-1, with D possibly being TRBD1 or TRBD2 (6 bases each). This CDR3 spans 16 amino acids. The germline gives CDR1 KGHSH, CDR2 LQKENI. V lost 3 bases to trimming and J lost 2 bases, with 14 bases between them. CDR3 nucleotides: TGTGCCAGCTCACCGGGGGGCAGGTCGACCTACAATGAGCAGTTCTTC. The encoded protein is CASSPGGRSTYNEQFF.

This rearrangement joins TRBV7-2 to TRBJ1-1; perhaps TRBD1 as D (6 bases). The CDR3 is 15 amino acids. Trimming cost V 1 base and J 8 bases, with 17 bases left between them. Germline lookup yields CDR1 SGHTA and CDR2 FQGNSA. The CDR3 is CASSLEGHRELEAFF. CDR3 in DNA: TGTGCCAGCAGCTTAGAGGGACACAGGGAGTTGGAAGCTTTCTTT.

The chain uses TRBV9 and TRBJ2-2; 12 nucleotides line up with TRBD2. This CDR3 has 15 amino acids. The germline gives CDR1 SGDLS, CDR2 YYNGEE. The V and J ends lost 7 bases and 3 bases, in that order; junction bases with no gene match: 4. The CDR3 DNA is TGTGCCAGCGGGGGGACTAGCGGGCACACCGGGGAGCTGTTTTTT. It yields the protein CASGGTSGHTGELFF.

This clone was seen a few times. The CDR3 region has the DNA TGCGCCAGCAGCCAAGGGACAGACAACTATGGCTACACCTTC. Its translation is CASSQGTDNYGYTF. This sequence joins TRBV4-1 and TRBJ1-2; possibly TRBD1 for D (6 bases). Trimming cost V 1 base and J 2 bases, with 8 bases left between them. The germline V gene encodes CDR1 MGHRA and CDR2 YSYEKL. The CDR3 has 14 amino acids.

The table lists this clone with a few counts. V usage is TRBV19 and J usage is TRBJ1-6; TRBD1 is a possible D gene (5 bases). The CDR3 spans 14 residues. CDR1 and CDR2 (germline): LNHDA, SQIVND (reference sequence). V lost 5 bases and J 7 bases, leaving 12 bases between the germline ends. The CDR3 DNA reads as TGTGCCAGTAGTTTAAGGGGCGGGAATTCACCCCTCCACTTT. This codes for CASSLRGGNSPLHF.

This clone showed up just a few times. The V call is TRBV19, the J call TRBJ1-1, with D maybe TRBD1 (5 bases). V lost 3 bases to trimming and J lost 1 base, with 6 bases between them. Germline V CDR1 and CDR2: LNHDA, SQIVND (reference sequence). The CDR3 sequence is 13 residues long. CDR3 sequence reads: CASSIQGNTEAFF. Here the CDR3 DNA reads TGTGCCAGTAGTATCCAGGGGAACACTGAAGCTTTCTTT.